The present entry profiles one TCR beta chain with its context. What antigen it recognizes has not been identified. No base-level quality is on record; no much larger clone is a single base apart. The collaborating institutions used their own protocols to collect whole blood in K2EDTA tubes. For TCRbeta analysis, collaborators shipped samples as frozen whole blood, isolated PBMCs, or DNA extracted from either of those sample types. The data were obtained in a study of blood T cell repertoires in COVID-19 (TCRdb year 2020). For context, the study as a whole: The collaborator samples originated in the United States, Italy and Spain and spanned the acute and convalescent phases of COVID-19. The prospective study material was composed of cDNA or gDNA derived from T cells, B-cell-depleted T cells, or PBMCs. Subjects who had been exposed to COVID-19, were actively infected with it, or had recovered from it provided the deeply sampled blood TCRbeta repertoires that made up the dataset. The repertoires were released in a freely available public database meant as a resource for research on the immune response to SARS-CoV-2. Samples came from the ongoing ImmuneRACE study (first 160 participants) plus 1,254 subjects from 6 global collaborators. Sample metadata almost always included a de-identified subject ID, COVID-19 status, age in years and sex. Where available, HLA class I and class II types were taken from metadata supplied by the sample provider and were not determined by assay-based typing. Results the study describes overall, beyond this receptor: The amount of clinical and demographic metadata varied by source and participant and was provided uncurated.

CDR3 length: 13 amino acids, cysteine to phenylalanine. The read is trimmed to its CDR3 DNA, 39 bases read in frame from base 1. The germline V gene (reference sequence) sets CDR1 to LGHDT and CDR2 to YNNKEL. V loses 2 bases, J loses 8 bases, and the germline ends lie 9 bases apart. The immunoSEQ Assay, a bias-controlled multiplex PCR, was used to amplify TCRbeta CDR3 regions from genomic DNA. The published analysis was carried out like this. The number of nucleated cells in each sample was estimated from the amplification of reference gene primers within the assay. To quantify the absolute abundance of each unique TCRbeta CDR3 rearrangement, sequence reads were collapsed and filtered. For each sample, productive Simpson clonality was calculated as the square root of Simpson's diversity index across productive rearrangements. TCRdb stores this immuneACCESS table with in-frame sequences only. Part of the clones is absent; in the studies checked, under half of the shortfall reflects unresolved V genes, and no reason is known for the rest. That table is the source of V, J and clone size, and D and trimming were worked out from the DNA. Within this sample are roughly 150,000 clones, with 84% of them counted one time only. The ten largest make up roughly two fifths of the sample.

Sequenced: peripheral blood. The receptor chain draws on TRBV3-1 (or the pseudogene TRBV3-2) and TRBJ1-4, with no confident D gene call. The sequence derives from a human donor in a cohort sampled during active COVID-19. The sequence in DNA is TGTGCCAGCAGCCAACCGGGAGGGGAAAAACTGTTTTTT. This gives the protein CASSQPGGEKLFF.